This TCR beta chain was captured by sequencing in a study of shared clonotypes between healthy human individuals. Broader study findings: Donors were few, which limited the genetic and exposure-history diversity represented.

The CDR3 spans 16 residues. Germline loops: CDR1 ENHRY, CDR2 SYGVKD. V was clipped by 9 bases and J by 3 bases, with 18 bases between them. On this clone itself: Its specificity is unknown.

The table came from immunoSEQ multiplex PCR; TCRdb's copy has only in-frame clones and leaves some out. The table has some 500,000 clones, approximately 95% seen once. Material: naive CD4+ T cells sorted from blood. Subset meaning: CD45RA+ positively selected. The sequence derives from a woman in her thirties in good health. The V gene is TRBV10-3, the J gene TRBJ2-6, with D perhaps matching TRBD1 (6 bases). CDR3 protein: CAIPRDTRIGANVLTF. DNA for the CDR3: TGTGCCATTCCCCGGGACACCAGAATTGGGGCCAACGTCCTGACTTTC.